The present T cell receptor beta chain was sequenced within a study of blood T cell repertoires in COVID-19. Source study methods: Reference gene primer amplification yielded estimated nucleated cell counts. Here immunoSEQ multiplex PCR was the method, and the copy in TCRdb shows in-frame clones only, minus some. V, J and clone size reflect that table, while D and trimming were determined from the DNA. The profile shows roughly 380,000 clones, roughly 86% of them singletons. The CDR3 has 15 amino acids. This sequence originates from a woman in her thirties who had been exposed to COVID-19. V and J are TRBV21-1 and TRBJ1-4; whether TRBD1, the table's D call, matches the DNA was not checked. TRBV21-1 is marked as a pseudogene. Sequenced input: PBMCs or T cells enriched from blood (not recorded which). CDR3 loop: CASSKVGQRVVKLFF. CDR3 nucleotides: TGTGCCAGCAGCAAAGTGGGACAGCGCGTGGTTAAACTGTTTTTT.